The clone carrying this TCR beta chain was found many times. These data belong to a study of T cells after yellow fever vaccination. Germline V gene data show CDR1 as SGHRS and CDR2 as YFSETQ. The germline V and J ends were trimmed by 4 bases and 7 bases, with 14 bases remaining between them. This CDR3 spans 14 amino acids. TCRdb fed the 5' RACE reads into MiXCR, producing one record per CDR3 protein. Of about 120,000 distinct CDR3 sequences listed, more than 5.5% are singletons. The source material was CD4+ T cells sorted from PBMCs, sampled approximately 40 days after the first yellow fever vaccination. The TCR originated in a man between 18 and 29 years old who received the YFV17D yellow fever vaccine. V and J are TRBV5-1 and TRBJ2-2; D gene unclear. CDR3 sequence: CASSPSTSSGELFF. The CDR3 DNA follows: TGCGCCAGCAGCCCAAGTACAAGCAGCGGGGAGCTGTTTTTT.